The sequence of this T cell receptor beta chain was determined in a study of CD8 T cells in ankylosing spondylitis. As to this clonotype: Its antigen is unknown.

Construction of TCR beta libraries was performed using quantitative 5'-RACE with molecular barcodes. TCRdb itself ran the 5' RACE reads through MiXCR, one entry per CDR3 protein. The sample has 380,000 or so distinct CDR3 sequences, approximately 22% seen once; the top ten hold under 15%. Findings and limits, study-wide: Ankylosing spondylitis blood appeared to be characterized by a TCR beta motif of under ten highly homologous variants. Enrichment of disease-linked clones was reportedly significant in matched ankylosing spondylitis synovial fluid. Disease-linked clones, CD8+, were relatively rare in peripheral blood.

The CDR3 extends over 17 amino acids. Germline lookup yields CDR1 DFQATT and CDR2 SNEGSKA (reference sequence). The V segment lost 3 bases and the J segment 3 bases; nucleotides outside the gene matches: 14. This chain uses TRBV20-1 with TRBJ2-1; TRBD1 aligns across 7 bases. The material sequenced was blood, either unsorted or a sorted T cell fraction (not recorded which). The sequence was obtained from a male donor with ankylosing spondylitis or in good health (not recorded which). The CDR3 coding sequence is TGCAGTGCTAGTCCCCTTCTTGGGACAGCACTCTACAATGAGCAGTTCTTC. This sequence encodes CSASPLLGTALYNEQFF.